A single sample is the source of the 18 T cell receptor beta chains below, sequenced in a study of blood T cell repertoires in COVID-19. The protocol was immunoSEQ multiplex PCR, while the TCRdb copy is restricted to in-frame clones and leaves out a portion. The data hold about 210,000 clones, with around 88% observed a single time. The sample consisted of PBMCs or T cells enriched from blood (not recorded which). The source of these receptors is a young woman who had been exposed to COVID-19.

In this sample, this clone turned up a few times. The genes are TRBV3-1 (or the pseudogene TRBV3-2) and TRBJ2-7; TRBD2 matches at 8 bases. The V segment lost 5 bases and the J segment 5 bases; nucleotides outside the gene matches: 8. The CDR3 totals 14 residues. In germline, CDR1 is LGHDT, CDR2 YNNKEL (reference sequence). The CDR3 protein is CASSGTRGGNEQYF. The CDR3 DNA reads TGTGCCAGCAGCGGGACTAGGGGGGGTAACGAGCAGTACTTC.

The chain carries TRBV7-3 and TRBJ2-7; perhaps TRBD2 as D (6 bases). V was clipped by 5 bases and J by 5 bases, with 7 bases between them. The CDR3 covers 11 residues. Per germline, CDR1 SGHTA and CDR2 FQGTGA. The CDR3 sequence is CASSAGNEQYF. DNA of the CDR3: TGTGCCAGCAGCGCGGGGAACGAGCAGTACTTC.

This rearrangement joins TRBV30 to TRBJ2-1, with 9 bases fitting TRBD2. This CDR3 has 13 amino acids. Trimming removed 5 bases from V and 9 bases from J; junction bases left unmatched: 8. Germline V gene lookup returns CDR1 GTSNPN and CDR2 SVGIG (reference sequence). In nucleotides, the CDR3 is TGTGCCTGGGCGGGGGGGGATCGTGGTGAGCAGTTCTTC. This translates into CAWAGGDRGEQFF. The whole variable domain, filled in from reference TRBV30 and TRBJ2-1, reads SQTIHQWPATLVQPVGSPLSLECTVEGTSNPNLYWYRQAAGRGLQLLFYSVGIGQISSEVPQNLSASRPQDRQFILSSKKLLLSDSGFYLCAWAGGDRGEQFFGPGTRLTVL.

The chain recombines TRBV2 with TRBJ1-2; D is undetermined. V dropped 4 bases and J dropped 1 base, with 16 bases sitting between them. The germline V gene encodes CDR1 SNHLY and CDR2 FYNNEI. CDR3 length equals 16 residues. This CDR3 reads CASSVVGSVGNYGYTF. The CDR3 DNA sequence: TGTGCCAGCAGTGTAGTAGGGAGCGTGGGTAACTATGGCTACACCTTC.

The genes are TRBV18 and TRBJ2-7; D might be TRBD1 (6 bases). Germline V gives CDR1 KGHSH, CDR2 LQKENI. This CDR3 spans 13 amino acids. The V end lost 6 bases, the J end lost 2 bases, and 11 bases lay between the germline ends. CDR3 nucleotide sequence: TGTGCCAGCTCTCAGGGACAAACCTACGAGCAGTACTTC. Translating gives CASSQGQTYEQYF. Filled out from reference TRBV18 and TRBJ2-7, the complete variable domain reads NAGVMQNPRHLVRRRGQEARLRCSPMKGHSHVYWYRQLPEEGLKFMVYLQKENIIDESGMPKERFSAEFPKEGPSILRIQQVVRGDSAAYFCASSQGQTYEQYFGPGTRLTVT.

The chain recombines TRBV18 with TRBJ2-7, with D maybe TRBD2 (6 bases). The CDR3 extends over 14 amino acids. The germline V and J ends were trimmed by 4 bases and 4 bases, with 14 bases remaining between them. In germline, CDR1 is KGHSH, CDR2 LQKENI. CDR3 region: CASSLNREPYEQYF. In nucleotides, the CDR3 is TGTGCCAGCTCACTCAACCGGGAGCCTTACGAGCAGTACTTC. Full variable domain (outside the CDR3, taken from reference TRBV18 and TRBJ2-7): NAGVMQNPRHLVRRRGQEARLRCSPMKGHSHVYWYRQLPEEGLKFMVYLQKENIIDESGMPKERFSAEFPKEGPSILRIQQVVRGDSAAYFCASSLNREPYEQYFGPGTRLTVT.

The V call is TRBV28, the J call TRBJ1-2; 7 bases line up with TRBD1. V was pared by 4 bases and J by 4 bases, with 9 bases of the junction left unmatched. The CDR3 has 15 amino acids. Germline assignment: CDR1 MDHEN and CDR2 SYDVKM. The CDR3 protein is CASSSPGRGVYGYTF. The CDR3 coding sequence is TGTGCCAGCAGTTCCCCAGGCAGGGGGGTCTATGGCTACACCTTC.

V and J are TRBV27 and TRBJ1-1, with D maybe TRBD1 (6 bases). Germline loops: CDR1 MNHEY, CDR2 SMNVEV (reference sequence). V was pared by 3 bases and J by 8 bases, with 13 bases between. CDR3 length: 13 residues. The CDR3 DNA reads as TGTGCCAGCAGTTTCCAACAGGGTTTAGAAGCTTTCTTT. This translates into CASSFQQGLEAFF.

J is TRBJ1-2 and V is TRBV7-6; D possibly corresponds to TRBD1 (6 bases). Germline V gives CDR1 SGHVS, CDR2 FNYEAQ. This CDR3 has 16 amino acids. Trimming left V 1 base short and J 5 bases short, with 17 bases between. The CDR3 sequence: CASSLERGGRGYGYTF. CDR3 DNA sequence: TGTGCCAGCAGCTTAGAGCGGGGGGGCAGGGGATATGGCTACACCTTC.

A few counts support this clone. This chain uses TRBV2 with TRBJ1-2; 7 bases are shared with TRBD1. V lost 7 bases, J lost 4 bases, and 6 bases stayed unmatched. CDR3 length: 13 amino acids. Germline V gene data show CDR1 as SNHLY and CDR2 as FYNNEI. CDR3 in DNA: TGTGCCAGCACCATCAGACAGGGCTATGGCTACACCTTC. This gives the protein CASTIRQGYGYTF.

The chain couples TRBV24-1 to TRBJ2-1; maybe TRBD2 (6 bases). V was shortened by 1 base and J by 10 bases, with 13 bases between the two germline ends. Germline V gene lookup returns CDR1 KGHDR and CDR2 SFDVKD. The CDR3 is 14 amino acids. For the CDR3, the DNA is TGTGCCACCAGTGATTTAATCCATGGGGGGGAGCAGTTCTTC. Its translation: CATSDLIHGGEQFF.

The chain recombines TRBV2 with TRBJ1-2; D is unresolved. The CDR3 has 12 amino acids. Germline lookup yields CDR1 SNHLY and CDR2 FYNNEI. V gave up 8 bases and J gave up 5 bases, with 12 bases separating them. The CDR3 sequence: CASLGVNYGYTF. The CDR3 coding sequence is TGTGCCAGCCTCGGGGTTAATTATGGCTACACCTTC.

Only a few counts were recorded for this clone. The chain links TRBV7-9 to TRBJ1-3, with 12 bases that match TRBD1. Losses at the gene ends were 5 bases for V and 6 bases for J; bases not matched to a gene: 2. The germline V gene has CDR1 SEHNR and CDR2 FQNEAQ (reference sequence). The CDR3 totals 14 residues. Written as DNA, the CDR3 is TGTGCCAGCAGCAAGGGACAGGGGGCAAACACCATATATTTT. As protein: CASSKGQGANTIYF.

J is TRBJ1-1 and V is TRBV19; 9 bases match TRBD1. The CDR3 contains 19 residues. V shed 2 bases, J shed 3 bases, and the junction held 16 bases outside the gene matches. Germline V gene data show CDR1 as LNHDA and CDR2 as SQIVND (reference sequence). CDR3 loop: CASSIKGQGFWGGDTEAFF. For the CDR3, the DNA is TGTGCCAGTAGTATAAAGGGACAGGGTTTTTGGGGTGGGGACACTGAAGCTTTCTTT.

V gene TRBV7-9 combines with J gene TRBJ2-7, with a possible D match to TRBD2 (7 bases). This CDR3 is built from 13 residues. Germline V gene lookup returns CDR1 SEHNR and CDR2 FQNEAQ (reference sequence). V lost 1 base, J lost 5 bases, and 9 bases lay in between. CDR3 loop: CASSLVGGDEQYF. CDR3 sequence (DNA): TGTGCCAGCAGCTTAGTAGGGGGGGACGAGCAGTACTTC.

The rearrangement joins TRBV3-1 (or the pseudogene TRBV3-2) to TRBJ2-1; TRBD2 aligns across 9 bases. The CDR3 is 15 amino acids. The V and J ends lost 7 bases and 4 bases, in that order; junction bases with no gene match: 8. CDR1 is LGHDT, CDR2 YNNKEL, per germline (reference sequence). The CDR3 region is CASNYAGGSYNEQFF. CDR3 in DNA: TGTGCCAGCAATTACGCGGGGGGGTCTTACAATGAGCAGTTCTTC.

The chain links TRBV30 to TRBJ1-2; 8 bases map to TRBD1. Germline V gene lookup returns CDR1 GTSNPN and CDR2 SVGIG (reference sequence). V shed 5 bases, J shed 4 bases, and the junction held 9 bases outside the gene matches. The CDR3 consists of 14 residues. The DNA for the CDR3 is TGTGCCTGGGCAGGGGGCGGTTGGACCTATGGCTACACCTTC. Translated: CAWAGGGWTYGYTF.

The chain combines TRBV2 with TRBJ1-6; TRBD1 matches at 7 bases. Germline CDR1 SNHLY, CDR2 FYNNEI. V lost 9 bases and J lost 7; bases outside the gene matches: 6. The CDR3 length is 13 residues. As DNA, the CDR3 is TGTGCCAGTCGACAGGGTTGGAATTCACCCCTCCACTTT. Its translation is CASRQGWNSPLHF. The full variable domain, completed using reference TRBV2 and TRBJ1-6, is EPEVTQTPSHQVTQMGQEVILRCVPISNHLYFYWYRQILGQKVEFLVSFYNNEISEKSEIFDDQFSVERPDGSNFTLKIRSTKLEDSAMYFCASRQGWNSPLHFGNGTRLTVT.